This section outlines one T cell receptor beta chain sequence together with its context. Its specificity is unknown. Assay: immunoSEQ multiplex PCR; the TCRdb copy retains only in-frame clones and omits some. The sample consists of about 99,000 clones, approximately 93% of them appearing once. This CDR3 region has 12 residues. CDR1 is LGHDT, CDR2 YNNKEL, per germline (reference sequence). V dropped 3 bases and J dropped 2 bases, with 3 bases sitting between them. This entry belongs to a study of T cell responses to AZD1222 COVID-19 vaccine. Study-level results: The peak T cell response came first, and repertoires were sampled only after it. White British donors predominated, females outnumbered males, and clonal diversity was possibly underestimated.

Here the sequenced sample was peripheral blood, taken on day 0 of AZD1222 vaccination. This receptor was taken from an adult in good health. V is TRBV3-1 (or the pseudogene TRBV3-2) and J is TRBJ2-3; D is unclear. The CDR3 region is CASSHDTDTQYF. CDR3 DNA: TGTGCCAGCAGCCACGACACAGATACGCAGTATTTT.